This TCR beta chain was identified during a study of blood T cell repertoires in COVID-19. The CDR3 extends over 13 amino acids. Trimming stripped 5 bases from V and 4 bases from J, with 9 bases between. Using immunoSEQ multiplex PCR, the repertoire was profiled, and TCRdb retains in-frame clones only, with some absent. The sample holds 25,000 to 35,000 clones, roughly 86% seen once. The specimen was peripheral blood. This chain joins TRBV12-3 or TRBV12-4 and TRBJ1-5, with D possibly matching TRBD1 (6 bases). The origin of this receptor is a man aged 60 to 69 with COVID-19, enrolled during active disease. The CDR3, as DNA: TGTGCCAGCAGTCGGACAGTTAATCAGCCCCAGCATTTT. As protein: CASSRTVNQPQHF.